Listed below are T cell receptor beta chains from one sample, sequenced in a study of T cell repertoires in cytomegalovirus infection. TCRdb re-called the reads through MiXCR, storing one row per CDR3 protein. The table has approximately 500,000 distinct CDR3 sequences, about 15% seen once. The sample consisted of CD8+ T cells from PBMCs. All receptors derive from a human donor in good health (CMV status not recorded). Some clones in this sample may be carry-over from other donors' samples. Both conserved end residues are part of each CDR3. A D gene is named only where the DNA matches it firmly. Some rows have no size entry. The others give once, few or many, or a class for an expanded clone.

j_call: TRBJ2-3; clone_size: many; v_call: TRBV12-3/TRBV12-4; d_call: TRBD2; cdr3_nt: TGTGCCAGCAGTTTATGGGGACTAGCGACAGATACGCAGTATTTT; cdr3_aa: CASSLWGLATDTQYF
j_call: TRBJ1-2; clone_size: -; v_call: TRBV29-1; d_call: -; cdr3_nt: TGCAGCGTTGAGGATGGCTACACCTTC; cdr3_aa: CSVEDGYTF
j_call: TRBJ1-1; clone_size: -; v_call: TRBV6-6; d_call: TRBD1; cdr3_nt: TGTGCCAGCAGTTCTATGGGACAGCTGAACACTGAAGCTTTCTTT; cdr3_aa: CASSSMGQLNTEAFF
j_call: TRBJ2-7; clone_size: -; v_call: TRBV28; d_call: -; cdr3_nt: TGTGCCAGCAGTTCATCAGTGCCCTACGAGCAGTACTTC; cdr3_aa: CASSSSVPYEQYF
j_call: TRBJ1-2; clone_size: few; v_call: TRBV13; d_call: -; cdr3_nt: TGTGCCAGCAGATCAACCGGGGATGCTAACTATGGCTACACCTTC; cdr3_aa: CASRSTGDANYGYTF
j_call: TRBJ2-5; clone_size: many; v_call: TRBV11-2; d_call: TRBD1; cdr3_nt: TGTGCCAGCAGCTCGACAGGGTATGGAGAGACCCAGTACTTC; cdr3_aa: CASSSTGYGETQYF
j_call: TRBJ2-1; clone_size: few; v_call: TRBV29-1; d_call: -; cdr3_nt: TGCAGCGTTGAAATGGACCCTAATGAGCAGTTCTTC; cdr3_aa: CSVEMDPNEQFF
j_call: TRBJ1-1; clone_size: many; v_call: TRBV19; d_call: TRBD1; cdr3_nt: TGTGCCAGTAGTATCGGACAGGGGAGTGGAGCTTTCTTT; cdr3_aa: CASSIGQGSGAFF
j_call: TRBJ2-5; clone_size: few; v_call: TRBV24-1; d_call: -; cdr3_nt: TGTGCCACCAGTGATCGCCGGGACAACCAAGAGACCCAGTACTTC; cdr3_aa: CATSDRRDNQETQYF
j_call: TRBJ1-5; clone_size: many; v_call: TRBV28; d_call: TRBD1; cdr3_nt: TGTGCCAGCAGCCCAGACAGGGGTCATCAGCCCCAGCATTTT; cdr3_aa: CASSPDRGHQPQHF
j_call: TRBJ1-5; clone_size: -; v_call: TRBV6-1; d_call: -; cdr3_nt: TGTGCCAGCAGTGAAGAATGGGACATGCCTAGCAATCAGCCCCAGCATTTT; cdr3_aa: CASSEEWDMPSNQPQHF
j_call: TRBJ1-2; clone_size: many; v_call: TRBV7-2; d_call: -; cdr3_nt: TGTGCCAGCAGCCCCCCACTACGGGGGACTGGCTACACCTTC; cdr3_aa: CASSPPLRGTGYTF
j_call: TRBJ2-3; clone_size: -; v_call: TRBV24-1; d_call: -; cdr3_nt: TGTGCCACCAGTGATACGGGGAGCTTAGATACGCAGTATTTT; cdr3_aa: CATSDTGSLDTQYF
j_call: TRBJ2-5; clone_size: many; v_call: TRBV5-4; d_call: -; cdr3_nt: TGTGCCAGCAGCCAGACTGGTTCGGGAGAGACCCAGTACTTC; cdr3_aa: CASSQTGSGETQYF
j_call: TRBJ1-2; clone_size: -; v_call: TRBV27; d_call: -; cdr3_nt: TGTGCCAGCAGTTTATCACGGGGGCCCAACTATGGCTACACCTTC; cdr3_aa: CASSLSRGPNYGYTF
j_call: TRBJ2-3; clone_size: many; v_call: TRBV10-3; d_call: TRBD1; cdr3_nt: TGTGCCATCAGTGAGTCGGACAGGCCAGTCACAGATACGCAGTATTTT; cdr3_aa: CAISESDRPVTDTQYF
j_call: TRBJ2-1; clone_size: many; v_call: TRBV7-2; d_call: -; cdr3_nt: TGTGCCAGCAGCCCCGGAGGGGTTTCCTACAATGAGCAGTTCTTC; cdr3_aa: CASSPGGVSYNEQFF
j_call: TRBJ2-1; clone_size: -; v_call: TRBV29-1; d_call: -; cdr3_nt: TGCAGCGTTGAGGAGACCGTCAATGAGCAGTTCTTC; cdr3_aa: CSVEETVNEQFF
j_call: TRBJ2-4; clone_size: many; v_call: TRBV6-6; d_call: TRBD1; cdr3_nt: TGTGCCAGCAGTTACATTTCGGGACAGGGCAACGCCCTCAAAAACATTCAGTACTTC; cdr3_aa: CASSYISGQGNALKNIQYF
j_call: TRBJ2-3; clone_size: many; v_call: TRBV4-2; d_call: TRBD1; cdr3_nt: TGTGCCAGCAGCCAAGAGGGGGCAGGGGGCGTAGATACGCAGTATTTT; cdr3_aa: CASSQEGAGGVDTQYF
j_call: TRBJ2-1; clone_size: -; v_call: TRBV20-1; d_call: TRBD2; cdr3_nt: TGCAGTGCTCCCGCCCCGGGAGGGACTAGCGGCTACAATGAGCAGTTCTTC; cdr3_aa: CSAPAPGGTSGYNEQFF
j_call: TRBJ2-7; clone_size: many; v_call: TRBV6-1; d_call: TRBD1; cdr3_nt: TGTGCCACCAGATTGACAGGGGCCCCTACCTACGAGCAGTACTTC; cdr3_aa: CATRLTGAPTYEQYF
j_call: TRBJ2-7; clone_size: many; v_call: TRBV7-2; d_call: -; cdr3_nt: TGTGCCAGCAACCCTCTAGGGGGGTACTACGAGCAGTACTTC; cdr3_aa: CASNPLGGYYEQYF
j_call: TRBJ1-3; clone_size: many; v_call: TRBV6-1; d_call: -; cdr3_nt: TGTGCCAGCGGGAGAGACCTCTCTGGAAACACCATATATTTT; cdr3_aa: CASGRDLSGNTIYF
j_call: TRBJ2-5; clone_size: once; v_call: TRBV27; d_call: TRBD1; cdr3_nt: TGTGCCAGCAGTATGCGGGACAGGATTGGGGAGACCCAGTACTTC; cdr3_aa: CASSMRDRIGETQYF
j_call: TRBJ1-2; clone_size: -; v_call: TRBV5-8; d_call: -; cdr3_nt: TGTGCCAGCAGCGGGGGGCCCCACGCCGATGGCTACACCTTC; cdr3_aa: CASSGGPHADGYTF
j_call: TRBJ2-7; clone_size: few; v_call: TRBV29-1; d_call: TRBD1; cdr3_nt: TGCAGCGTTGGGGGGGGCCCGACAGGGGGCAACGAGCAGTACTTC; cdr3_aa: CSVGGGPTGGNEQYF
j_call: TRBJ2-1; clone_size: many; v_call: TRBV7-6; d_call: -; cdr3_nt: TGTGCCAGCAGCTTAGAGGTGGCCGATGAGCAGTTCTTC; cdr3_aa: CASSLEVADEQFF
j_call: TRBJ2-5; clone_size: few; v_call: TRBV28; d_call: -; cdr3_nt: TGTGCCAGCTCTCTTAGGCAGGGGGGACAGACCCAGTACTTC; cdr3_aa: CASSLRQGGQTQYF
j_call: TRBJ1-3; clone_size: -; v_call: TRBV30; d_call: -; cdr3_nt: TGTGCCTGGAGTTTGGGCTCTGGAAACACCATATATTTT; cdr3_aa: CAWSLGSGNTIYF
j_call: TRBJ1-2; clone_size: few; v_call: TRBV28; d_call: -; cdr3_nt: TGTGCCAGCAGTCTCGACGGGATGGGTCTTATGGATGGCTACACCTTC; cdr3_aa: CASSLDGMGLMDGYTF
j_call: TRBJ2-6; clone_size: few; v_call: TRBV9; d_call: -; cdr3_nt: TGTGCCAGCAGCGTAGTAGGGGCTGGGGCCAACGTCCTGACTTTC; cdr3_aa: CASSVVGAGANVLTF
j_call: TRBJ2-7; clone_size: many; v_call: TRBV7-8; d_call: TRBD1; cdr3_nt: TGTGCCAGCAGCTTAGGCTTGATCGGGACAGTGCCCGAGCAGTACTTC; cdr3_aa: CASSLGLIGTVPEQYF
j_call: TRBJ2-3; clone_size: few; v_call: TRBV14; d_call: TRBD2; cdr3_nt: TGTGCCAGCAGCCTCAGCGGGAGGGTCACAGATACGCAGTATTTT; cdr3_aa: CASSLSGRVTDTQYF
j_call: TRBJ2-1; clone_size: few; v_call: TRBV9; d_call: -; cdr3_nt: TGTGCCAGCAGGGGGGACGGTCCTGAGCAGTTCTTC; cdr3_aa: CASRGDGPEQFF
j_call: TRBJ1-5; clone_size: -; v_call: TRBV15; d_call: -; cdr3_nt: TGTGCCACCAGCGAAGGTAGCAATCAGCCCCAGCATTTT; cdr3_aa: CATSEGSNQPQHF
j_call: TRBJ2-2; clone_size: few; v_call: TRBV3-1; d_call: TRBD2; cdr3_nt: TGTGCCAGCAGCCAAGAGCGTGTCTCGGGGGGGGTAGACGTCGGGGAGCTGTTTTTT; cdr3_aa: CASSQERVSGGVDVGELFF